This is a list of T cell receptor beta chains from one sample in a study of a mutant IDH1 vaccine in newly diagnosed glioma. Profiling relied on immunoSEQ multiplex PCR, and the TCRdb table lists in-frame clones only, not all of them. Here the sample spans roughly 41,000 clones, 78% being singletons. The specimen comprised PBMCs, sampled from a glioma patient treated with radiotherapy, temozolomide or both. The receptors shown here come from a man aged 35-49 years with glioma. Some clones in this sample may be carry-over from other donors' samples. Each CDR3 is given without its conserved first and last residue. Fields, in order: V gene, J gene, CDR3 protein.

TRBV5-4	TRBJ1-2	ASSDRQGNVYGYT
TRBV6-5	TRBJ1-1	ASVLGGTEAF
TRBV4-1	TRBJ1-2	ASSPPSDYGYT
TRBV10-3	TRBJ2-2	AISESGGTNTGELF
TRBV7-8	TRBJ1-2	ASRAFGTGSGGYT
TRBV6-1	TRBJ2-7	ASHGWGSYEQY
TRBV5-1	TRBJ1-4	ASSLGQGMSKLF
TRBV14	TRBJ1-2	ASSQDGRPGPGYT
TRBV9	TRBJ2-7	ASSVVKQTLYYEQY
TRBV9	TRBJ1-1	ASSVTGQNTEAF
TRBV5-1	TRBJ1-2	ASSQDGTGGYT
TRBV7-2	TRBJ2-7	ASSPRAGGYSSYEQY
TRBV7-2	TRBJ1-2	ASSPSGASGYT
TRBV7-2	TRBJ2-7	ASRSRTSSYEQY
TRBV19	TRBJ1-4	ASSIQGGGPTNEKLF
TRBV30	TRBJ2-5	AWQQAWTQY
TRBV19	TRBJ1-1	ASSIETGNTEAF
TRBV11-2	TRBJ1-1	ASSLRNPQTETEAF
TRBV5-1	TRBJ1-1	ASTLRLSGTEAF
TRBV7-9	TRBJ2-1	ASSLAPNEQF
TRBV27	TRBJ1-5	ASSPGFSNQPQH
TRBV11-2	TRBJ1-3	ASSLTGGRSSGNTIY
TRBV5-1	TRBJ2-2	ASTPPGLANTGELF
TRBV19	TRBJ1-2	ASNGGVLHGYT
TRBV5-4	TRBJ2-1	ASSLIKPNRASYNGQF
TRBV28	TRBJ2-7	ASSQYRDSSYEQY
TRBV27	TRBJ1-2	ASSYLTGRSNYGYT
TRBV15	TRBJ2-3	ATSRDTDTQY
TRBV18	TRBJ1-1	ASSPLLVGDRAMNTEAF
TRBV4-1	TRBJ1-3	ASSQENLRQGALRSDTIY
TRBV6-1	TRBJ2-7	ASSVPSGTYYEQY
TRBV11-1	TRBJ2-7	ASTVDRGYHEQY
TRBV6-5	TRBJ2-5	ASNTGGRGETQY
TRBV2	TRBJ2-2	ASSEGMGGRMKSGELF
TRBV7-2	TRBJ2-6	ASSSGAPGANVLT
TRBV6-5	TRBJ1-2	ASSPADKRTYGYT
TRBV9	TRBJ1-1	ASSVGDTEAF
TRBV5-4	TRBJ1-5	ASSFGGNQPQH
TRBV18	TRBJ1-2	ASSPSGTEYYGYT
TRBV4-2	TRBJ1-2	ASSQGTGNYGYT
TRBV11-2	TRBJ1-1	ASSHPTSLRAF
TRBV5-1	TRBJ2-2	ASSFTGVGTGELF
TRBV27	TRBJ2-7	ASSFFEGAPYEQY
TRBV20-1	TRBJ1-1	SAGKDTEAF
TRBV5-1	TRBJ1-2	ASSLDTGPYGYT
TRBV29-1	TRBJ2-1	SVNEAGGPNEQF
TRBV5-1	TRBJ1-1	ASSLVGTGIGGTEAF
TRBV4-1	TRBJ2-7	ASSLTQGYEQY
TRBV4-3	TRBJ2-2	ASSQLLTGELF
TRBV5-4	TRBJ2-7	ASSSLLAGGPSEQY
TRBV5-1	TRBJ1-2	ASSVGQGVDYGYT
TRBV6-5	TRBJ1-4	ASTPGGREKLF
TRBV18	TRBJ2-7	ASSPRMGGESYEQY
TRBV7-6	TRBJ1-6	ASSLGPRGNSPLH
TRBV2	TRBJ2-5	ASSRDSKETQY
TRBV10-3	TRBJ2-1	AISEPGVNEQF